Listed below are T cell receptor beta chains from one sample, sequenced in a study of T cells after yellow fever vaccination. TCRdb re-called the 5' RACE reads through MiXCR, storing one row per CDR3 protein. The table shows 610,000 or so distinct CDR3 sequences, with roughly an eighth occurring only once. The specimen comprised PBMCs, sampled on the day of the yellow fever booster vaccination. These receptors originate from a man aged 30 to 45 who received the YFV17D yellow fever vaccine. CDR3s include the opening cysteine and the closing phenylalanine or tryptophan. Fields, in order: D gene, J gene, clone size, V gene, CDR3 protein, CDR3 DNA. D genes are given only for firm matches. Clone size is not always given. Where it is, it says once, few, many or a class for expanded clones.

.	TRBJ2-1	few	TRBV12-3/TRBV12-4	CASSLVAIYNEQFF	TGTGCCAGCAGTTTAGTGGCAATCTACAATGAGCAGTTCTTC
.	TRBJ1-6	many	TRBV3-1	CASSQDNSPLHF	TGTGCCAGCAGCCAAGATAATTCACCCCTCCACTTT
TRBD2	TRBJ2-1	.	TRBV20-1	CSARPIAGGRSYNEQFF	TGCAGTGCGAGACCCATAGCGGGAGGGCGTTCCTACAATGAGCAGTTCTTC
.	TRBJ2-7	.	TRBV18	CASSQVALNEQYF	TGTGCCAGCTCACAGGTGGCTTTAAACGAGCAGTACTTC
.	TRBJ1-5	few	TRBV10-3	CAIRNGTSSNQPQHF	TGTGCCATCAGGAATGGGACATCTAGCAATCAGCCCCAGCATTTT
.	TRBJ2-3	.	TRBV20-1	CSARALDTDTQYF	TGCAGTGCTAGAGCTCTGGACACAGATACGCAGTATTTT
.	TRBJ2-4	.	TRBV2	CASRLRDGNIQYF	TGTGCCAGCAGGCTCCGGGACGGAAACATTCAGTACTTC
TRBD2	TRBJ2-5	few	TRBV10-3	CAISSELAGGPEETQYF	TGTGCCATCAGCTCCGAACTAGCGGGAGGGCCTGAAGAGACCCAGTACTTC
TRBD1	TRBJ2-7	.	TRBV28	CASSLGTATLYEQYF	TGTGCCAGCAGCCTCGGGACAGCCACTCTCTACGAGCAGTACTTC
TRBD2	TRBJ2-1	few	TRBV20-1	CSARDGDSGRNEQFF	TGCAGTGCTAGAGATGGGGATAGCGGGAGGAATGAGCAGTTCTTC
.	TRBJ2-7	many	TRBV5-1	CASSLRTEWNEQYF	TGCGCCAGCAGCTTGAGAACAGAATGGAACGAGCAGTACTTC
TRBD2	TRBJ2-1	.	TRBV20-1	CSVLAGGPGNEQFF	TGCAGTGTCTTAGCGGGAGGCCCGGGGAATGAGCAGTTCTTC
TRBD1	TRBJ2-3	.	TRBV23-1	CANRGRVTDTQYF	TGCGCCAACAGGGGACGCGTGACAGATACGCAGTATTTT
.	TRBJ1-3	.	TRBV20-1	CSALNRDSGNTIYF	TGCAGTGCCTTAAACCGGGACTCAGGAAACACCATATATTTT
TRBD1	TRBJ2-2	many	TRBV6-2/TRBV6-3	CASSLRGPNTGELFF	TGTGCCAGCAGTTTAAGGGGGCCGAACACCGGGGAGCTGTTTTTT
.	TRBJ2-6	.	TRBV21-1	CASSQSSAGHSGANVLTF	TGTGCCAGCAGCCAGTCTTCGGCGGGGCATTCTGGGGCCAACGTCCTGACTTTC
.	TRBJ2-7	few	TRBV5-4	CASSSGDSTGAYEQYF	TGTGCCAGCAGCTCCGGGGATTCGACGGGTGCCTACGAGCAGTACTTC
TRBD1	TRBJ1-1	few	TRBV13	CASSSDRAVTEAFF	TGTGCCAGCAGCTCCGACAGGGCGGTTACTGAAGCTTTCTTT
TRBD1	TRBJ2-7	many	TRBV10-3	CATSDRGGTYEQYF	TGTGCCACCTCGGACAGGGGAGGCACCTACGAGCAGTACTTC
.	TRBJ2-7	few	TRBV6-2/TRBV6-3	CASSYSTARAYF	TGTGCCAGCAGTTACTCGACGGCAAGGGCGTACTTC
TRBD1	TRBJ1-1	few	TRBV6-1	CASRGTGMNTEAFF	TGTGCCAGCCGGGGGACAGGGATGAACACTGAAGCTTTCTTT
TRBD2	TRBJ2-3	.	TRBV7-2	CASSDSGRVTDTQYF	TGTGCCAGCAGCGATAGCGGGAGGGTCACAGATACGCAGTATTTT
.	TRBJ1-2	.	TRBV7-2	CASSLERSGGYTF	TGTGCCAGCAGCTTAGAACGGTCGGGTGGCTACACCTTC
.	TRBJ1-2	few	TRBV5-1	CASSLAGTQNYGYTF	TGCGCCAGCAGCTTGGCCGGGACTCAAAACTATGGCTACACCTTC
.	TRBJ1-1	.	TRBV12-3/TRBV12-4	CASSFDTGWAEAFF	TGTGCCAGCAGTTTTGATACAGGGTGGGCTGAAGCTTTCTTT
TRBD2	TRBJ2-1	few	TRBV6-2/TRBV6-3	CASSYLTTSGDPHEQFF	TGTGCCAGCAGTTACTTAACAACTAGCGGGGACCCCCATGAGCAGTTCTTC
.	TRBJ2-5	few	TRBV30	CAWSGQAPETQYF	TGTGCCTGGAGTGGGCAGGCCCCGGAGACCCAGTACTTC
.	TRBJ2-7	few	TRBV4-3	CASSQGGAVEQYF	TGCGCCAGCAGCCAAGGGGGGGCAGTCGAGCAGTACTTC
TRBD2	TRBJ2-3	few	TRBV5-1	CASSPPNLAGADTQYF	TGCGCCAGCAGTCCTCCAAACCTAGCGGGAGCAGATACGCAGTATTTT
TRBD1	TRBJ1-5	many	TRBV10-3	CAISAGQGGNQPQHF	TGTGCCATCAGTGCCGGACAGGGGGGCAATCAGCCCCAGCATTTT
TRBD2	TRBJ2-3	few	TRBV6-5	CASSYPASGMPPTDTQYF	TGTGCCAGCAGTTACCCCGCTAGCGGGATGCCTCCCACAGATACGCAGTATTTT
.	TRBJ2-3	once	TRBV20-1	CSAREGGYKDTQYF	TGCAGTGCTAGAGAAGGAGGGTACAAAGATACGCAGTATTTT